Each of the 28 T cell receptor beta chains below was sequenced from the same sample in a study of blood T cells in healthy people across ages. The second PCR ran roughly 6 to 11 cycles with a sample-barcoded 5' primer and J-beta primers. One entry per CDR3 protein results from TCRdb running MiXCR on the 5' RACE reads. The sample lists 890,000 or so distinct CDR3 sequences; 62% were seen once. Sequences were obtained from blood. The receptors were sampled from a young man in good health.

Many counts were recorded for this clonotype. The CDR3 loop reads CASSVVGVGITDTQYF. In DNA form, the CDR3 reads TGTGCCAGCAGCGTAGTCGGGGTAGGGATCACAGATACGCAGTATTTT. The chain recombines TRBV9 with TRBJ2-3; a weak D match, TRBD2 (5 bases). V was clipped by 0 bases and J by 2 bases, with 13 bases between them. CDR1 and CDR2 (germline): SGDLS, YYNGEE. The CDR3 extends over 16 amino acids.

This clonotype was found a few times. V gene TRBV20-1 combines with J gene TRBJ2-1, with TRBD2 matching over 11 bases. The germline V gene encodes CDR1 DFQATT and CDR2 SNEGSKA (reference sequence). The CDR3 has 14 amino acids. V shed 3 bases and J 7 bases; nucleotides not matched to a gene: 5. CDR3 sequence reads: CSARSLAGGNEQFF. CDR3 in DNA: TGCAGTGCTAGGTCGCTAGCGGGGGGAAATGAGCAGTTCTTC.

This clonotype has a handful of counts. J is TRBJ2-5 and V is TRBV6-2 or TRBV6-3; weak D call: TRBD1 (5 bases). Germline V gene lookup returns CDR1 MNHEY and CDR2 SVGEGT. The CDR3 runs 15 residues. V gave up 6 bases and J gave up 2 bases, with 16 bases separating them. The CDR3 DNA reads TGTGCCAGCAGCGCACAAGGGGCTCCGCAAGAGACCCAGTACTTC. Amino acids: CASSAQGAPQETQYF.

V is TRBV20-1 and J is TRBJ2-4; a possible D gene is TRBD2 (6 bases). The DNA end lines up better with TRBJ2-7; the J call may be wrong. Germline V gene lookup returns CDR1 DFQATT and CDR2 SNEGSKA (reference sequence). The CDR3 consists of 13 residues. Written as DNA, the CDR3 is TGCAGTGCTGGCCGCGGGAACCGCTACGAGCAGTACTTC. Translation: CSAGRGNRYEQYF.

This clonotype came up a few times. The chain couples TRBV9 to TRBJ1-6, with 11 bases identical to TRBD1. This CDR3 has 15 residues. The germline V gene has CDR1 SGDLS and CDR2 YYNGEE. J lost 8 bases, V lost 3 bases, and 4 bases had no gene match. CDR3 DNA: TGTGCCAGCAGCGGAGGGGACAGGGGGTATTCACCCCTCCACTTT. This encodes CASSGGDRGYSPLHF.

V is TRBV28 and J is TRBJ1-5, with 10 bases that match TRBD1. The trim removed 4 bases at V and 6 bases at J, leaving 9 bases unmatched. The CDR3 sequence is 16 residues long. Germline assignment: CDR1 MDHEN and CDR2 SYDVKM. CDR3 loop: CASSYPHRTGGQPQHF. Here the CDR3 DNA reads TGTGCCAGCAGTTACCCCCACCGGACAGGGGGTCAGCCCCAGCATTTT.

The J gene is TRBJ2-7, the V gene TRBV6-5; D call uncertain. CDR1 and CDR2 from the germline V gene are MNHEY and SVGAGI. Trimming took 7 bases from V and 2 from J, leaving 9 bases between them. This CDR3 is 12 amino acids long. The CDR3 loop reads CASMSHTYEQYF. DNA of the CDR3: TGTGCCAGCATGTCCCATACCTACGAGCAGTACTTC.

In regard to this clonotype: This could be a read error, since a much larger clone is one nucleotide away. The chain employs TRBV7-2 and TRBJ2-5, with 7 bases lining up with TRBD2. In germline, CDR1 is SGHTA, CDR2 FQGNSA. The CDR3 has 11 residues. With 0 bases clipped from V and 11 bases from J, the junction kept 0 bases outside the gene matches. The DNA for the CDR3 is TGTGCCAGCAGCTTAGCGGGGGGGCAGTACTTC. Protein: CASSLAGGQYF.

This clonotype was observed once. The DNA for the CDR3 is TGCGCCAGCAGCTTCGCCGGGACTAGCGCTCAAGAGACCCAGTACTTC. This codes for CASSFAGTSAQETQYF. The chain recombines TRBV5-1 with TRBJ2-5; TRBD2 matches at 10 bases. Germline V gene lookup returns CDR1 SGHRS and CDR2 YFSETQ. V lost 2 bases to trimming and J lost 2 bases; unmatched junction nucleotides: 6. The CDR3 has 16 amino acids.

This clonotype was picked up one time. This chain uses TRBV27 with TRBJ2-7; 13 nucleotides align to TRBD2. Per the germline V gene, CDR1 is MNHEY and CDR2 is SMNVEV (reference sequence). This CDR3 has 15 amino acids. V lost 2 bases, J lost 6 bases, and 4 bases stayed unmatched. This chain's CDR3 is CASSLTSGGALEQYF. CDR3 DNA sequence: TGTGCCAGCAGTTTAACTAGCGGGGGGGCGCTCGAGCAGTACTTC.

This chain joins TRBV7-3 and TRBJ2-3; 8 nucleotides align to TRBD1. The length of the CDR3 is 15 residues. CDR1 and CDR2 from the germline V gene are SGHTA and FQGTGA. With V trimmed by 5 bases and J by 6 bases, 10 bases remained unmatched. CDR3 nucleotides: TGTGCCAGCAGCCCAGGGACAGGTCTTCGGGATACGCAGTATTTT. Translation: CASSPGTGLRDTQYF.

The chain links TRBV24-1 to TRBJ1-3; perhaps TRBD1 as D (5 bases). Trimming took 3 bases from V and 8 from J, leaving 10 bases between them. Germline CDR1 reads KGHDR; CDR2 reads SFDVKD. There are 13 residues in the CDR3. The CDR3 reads CATSDPGTYTIYF. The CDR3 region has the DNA TGTGCCACCAGTGATCCCGGGACGTACACCATATATTTT.

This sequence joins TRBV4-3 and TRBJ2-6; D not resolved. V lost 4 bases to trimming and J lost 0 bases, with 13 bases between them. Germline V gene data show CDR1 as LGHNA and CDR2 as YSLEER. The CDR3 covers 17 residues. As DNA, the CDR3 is TGCGCCAGCAGCCCCCTTCGACTGGGCTCTGGGGCCAACGTCCTGACTTTC. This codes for CASSPLRLGSGANVLTF.

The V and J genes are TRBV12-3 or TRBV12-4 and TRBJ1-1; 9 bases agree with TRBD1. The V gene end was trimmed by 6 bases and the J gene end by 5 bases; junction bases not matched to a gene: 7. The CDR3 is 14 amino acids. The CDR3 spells CASSRRQGVTEAFF. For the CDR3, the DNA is TGTGCCAGCAGCCGAAGACAGGGGGTTACTGAAGCTTTCTTT.

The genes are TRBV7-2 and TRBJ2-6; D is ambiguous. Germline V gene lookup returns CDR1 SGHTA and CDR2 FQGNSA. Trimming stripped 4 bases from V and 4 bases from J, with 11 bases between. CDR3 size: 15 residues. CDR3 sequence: CASSSAPAGANVLTF. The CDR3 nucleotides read TGTGCCAGCAGCTCCGCTCCCGCCGGGGCCAACGTCCTGACTTTC.

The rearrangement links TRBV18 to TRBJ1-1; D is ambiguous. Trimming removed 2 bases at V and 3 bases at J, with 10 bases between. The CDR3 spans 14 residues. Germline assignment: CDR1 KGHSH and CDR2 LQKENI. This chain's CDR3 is CASSPVERDTEAFF. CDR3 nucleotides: TGTGCCAGCTCACCAGTGGAAAGGGACACTGAAGCTTTCTTT.

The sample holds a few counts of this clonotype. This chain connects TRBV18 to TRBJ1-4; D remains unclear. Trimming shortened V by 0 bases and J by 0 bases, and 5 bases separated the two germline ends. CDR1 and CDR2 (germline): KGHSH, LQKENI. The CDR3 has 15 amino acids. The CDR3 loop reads CASSPPSATNEKLFF. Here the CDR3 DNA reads TGTGCCAGCTCACCACCATCGGCAACTAATGAAAAACTGTTTTTT. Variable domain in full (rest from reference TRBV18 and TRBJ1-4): NAGVMQNPRHLVRRRGQEARLRCSPMKGHSHVYWYRQLPEEGLKFMVYLQKENIIDESGMPKERFSAEFPKEGPSILRIQQVVRGDSAAYFCASSPPSATNEKLFFGSGTQLSVL.

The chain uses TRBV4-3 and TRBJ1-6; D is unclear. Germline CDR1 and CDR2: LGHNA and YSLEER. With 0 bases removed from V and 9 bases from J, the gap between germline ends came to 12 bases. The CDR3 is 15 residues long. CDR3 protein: CASSQEFSLGSPLHF. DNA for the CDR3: TGCGCCAGCAGCCAAGAGTTCAGCCTCGGTTCACCCCTCCACTTT.

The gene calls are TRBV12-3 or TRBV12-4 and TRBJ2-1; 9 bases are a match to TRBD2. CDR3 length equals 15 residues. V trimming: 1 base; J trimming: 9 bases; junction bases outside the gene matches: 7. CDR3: CASSLGGGVVGEQFF. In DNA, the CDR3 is TGTGCCAGCAGTTTAGGCGGGGGGGTTGTAGGTGAGCAGTTCTTC.

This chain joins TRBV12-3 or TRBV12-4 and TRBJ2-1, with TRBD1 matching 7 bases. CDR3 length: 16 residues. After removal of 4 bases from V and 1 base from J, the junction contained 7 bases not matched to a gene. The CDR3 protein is CASSYKGAISYNEQFF. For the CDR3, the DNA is TGTGCCAGCAGTTATAAGGGGGCCATTTCCTACAATGAGCAGTTCTTC.

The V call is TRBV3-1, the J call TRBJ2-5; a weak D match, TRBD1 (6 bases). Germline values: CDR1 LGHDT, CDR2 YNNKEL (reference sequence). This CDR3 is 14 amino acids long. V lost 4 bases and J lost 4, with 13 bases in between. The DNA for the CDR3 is TGTGCCAGCAGCCCAGGGGTGCAAGGAGAGACCCAGTACTTC. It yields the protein CASSPGVQGETQYF.

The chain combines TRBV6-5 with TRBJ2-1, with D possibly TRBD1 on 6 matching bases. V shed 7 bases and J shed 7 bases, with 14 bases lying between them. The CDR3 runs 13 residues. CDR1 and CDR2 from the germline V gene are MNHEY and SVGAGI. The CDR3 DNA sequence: TGTGCCAGCATTCGTATGGGGGCGAATGAGCAGTTCTTC. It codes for CASIRMGANEQFF.

CDR3 coding DNA: TGTGCCAGCAGTGACTCAGGGGCAGGTGACAATGAGCAGTTCTTC. Residues: CASSDSGAGDNEQFF. The rearrangement uses TRBV25-1 and TRBJ2-1; tentatively, D is TRBD1 (6 bases). In germline, CDR1 is MGHDK, CDR2 SYGVNS. V lost 3 bases and J lost 5, with 14 bases in between. The CDR3 runs to 15 residues.

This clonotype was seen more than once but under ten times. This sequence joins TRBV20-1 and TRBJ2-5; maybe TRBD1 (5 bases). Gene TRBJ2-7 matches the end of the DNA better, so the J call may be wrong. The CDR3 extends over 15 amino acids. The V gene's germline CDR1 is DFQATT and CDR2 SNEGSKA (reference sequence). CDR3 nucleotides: TGCAGTGCCACCCCGTTTGGGGCCAAAAACTACGAGCAGTACTTC. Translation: CSATPFGAKNYEQYF.

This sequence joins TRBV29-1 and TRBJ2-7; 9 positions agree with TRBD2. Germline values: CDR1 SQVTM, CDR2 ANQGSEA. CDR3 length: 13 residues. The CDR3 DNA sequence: TGCAGTTATAGCGGGGGACCGTGGAATGAGCAGTACTTC. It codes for CSYSGGPWNEQYF.

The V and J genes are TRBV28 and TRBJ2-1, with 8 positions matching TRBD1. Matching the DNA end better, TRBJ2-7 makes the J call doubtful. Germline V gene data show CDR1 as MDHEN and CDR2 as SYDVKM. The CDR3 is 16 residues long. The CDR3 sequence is CASSSGTGSSYNEQYF. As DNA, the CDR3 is TGTGCCAGCAGTTCCGGGACAGGATCCTCCTACAATGAGCAGTACTTC.

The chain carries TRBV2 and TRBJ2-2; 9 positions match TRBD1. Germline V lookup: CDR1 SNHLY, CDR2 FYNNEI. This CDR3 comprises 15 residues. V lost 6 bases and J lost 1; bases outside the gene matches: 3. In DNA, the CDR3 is TGTGCCAGCAGGCGACAGGGGGGGAACACCGGGGAGCTGTTTTTT. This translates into CASRRQGGNTGELFF.

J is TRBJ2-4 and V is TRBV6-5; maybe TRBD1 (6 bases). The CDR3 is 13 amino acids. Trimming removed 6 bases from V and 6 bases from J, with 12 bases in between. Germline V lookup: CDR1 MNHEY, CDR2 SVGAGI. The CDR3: CASRGAPGNIQYF. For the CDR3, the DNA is TGTGCCAGCAGGGGGGCTCCTGGAAACATTCAGTACTTC.